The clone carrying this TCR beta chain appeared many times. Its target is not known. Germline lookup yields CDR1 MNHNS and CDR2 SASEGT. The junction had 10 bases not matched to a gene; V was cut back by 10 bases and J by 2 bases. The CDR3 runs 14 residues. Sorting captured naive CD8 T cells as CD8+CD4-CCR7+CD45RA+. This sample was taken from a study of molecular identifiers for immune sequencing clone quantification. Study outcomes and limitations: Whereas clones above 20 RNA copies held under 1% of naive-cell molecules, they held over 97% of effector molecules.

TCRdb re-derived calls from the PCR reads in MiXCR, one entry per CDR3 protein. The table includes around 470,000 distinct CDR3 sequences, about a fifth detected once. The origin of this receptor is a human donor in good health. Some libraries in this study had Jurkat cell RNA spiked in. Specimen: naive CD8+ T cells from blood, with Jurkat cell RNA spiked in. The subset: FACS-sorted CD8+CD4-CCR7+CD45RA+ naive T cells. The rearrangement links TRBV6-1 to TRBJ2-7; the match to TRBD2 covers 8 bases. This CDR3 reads CATELSGKAYEQYF. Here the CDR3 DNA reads TGTGCCACCGAGCTTAGCGGGAAAGCCTACGAGCAGTACTTC.